The 7 T cell receptor beta chains presented below share a single source sample, sequenced in a study of blood T cells in healthy people across ages. A second 7 to 11 cycle PCR used barcoded and J-beta primers. TCRdb analysed the 5' RACE reads with MiXCR anew, one entry per CDR3 protein. The sample records some 1.5 million distinct CDR3 sequences, 42% being singletons. Sequencing input: blood. Every receptor here comes from a young woman in good health.

This chain links TRBV12-3 or TRBV12-4 with TRBJ1-5; 10 bases match TRBD1. V was clipped by 2 bases and J by 6 bases; unmatched bases: 4. The CDR3 runs to 15 residues. CDR3 amino acids: CASSLHGTGVQPQHF. The CDR3 DNA reads as TGTGCCAGCAGTTTACACGGGACAGGGGTTCAGCCCCAGCATTTT.

This clonotype was detected only a few times. This chain uses TRBV6-5 with TRBJ2-1, with 7 bases identical to TRBD1. The germline CDR1 and CDR2 sequences are MNHEY and SVGAGI. The CDR3 is made up of 15 amino acids. The V and J ends lost 2 bases and 5 bases, in that order; junction bases with no gene match: 6. The CDR3: CASSYGWDSNNEQFF. The CDR3 DNA sequence: TGTGCCAGCAGTTACGGATGGGACAGTAACAATGAGCAGTTCTTC.

The chain combines TRBV24-1 with TRBJ2-3; D perhaps matches TRBD1 (5 bases). Germline CDR1 KGHDR, CDR2 SFDVKD. CDR3 size: 14 residues. The ends were cut back, 3 bases at V and 3 bases at J, with 9 bases in the middle. The CDR3 spells CATSDVPGTDTQYF. The CDR3, as DNA: TGTGCCACCAGTGATGTCCCAGGGACAGATACGCAGTATTTT.

This clonotype showed up just a few times. The chain recombines TRBV11-2 with TRBJ2-3; D remains unclear. This CDR3 spans 15 amino acids. The germline V and J ends were trimmed by 2 bases and 0 bases, with 9 bases remaining between them. Germline V CDR1 and CDR2: SGHAT, FQNNGV. CDR3 DNA: TGTGCCAGCAGCTTACAATGGGAAAGCACAGATACGCAGTATTTT. This translates into CASSLQWESTDTQYF.

This clonotype was picked up a small number of times. The chain couples TRBV27 to TRBJ1-5, with D perhaps TRBD1 (6 bases). The CDR3 is 16 amino acids. V was pared by 2 bases and J by 0 bases, with 11 bases between. CDR1 MNHEY and CDR2 SMNVEV come from the germline V gene (reference sequence). The CDR3 bases are TGTGCCAGCAGTTTACTCCCAGGGGCTAGCAATCAGCCCCAGCATTTT. Encoded protein: CASSLLPGASNQPQHF.

This clonotype was seen more than once but under ten times. The chain has TRBV28 and TRBJ1-1, with 8 nucleotides matching TRBD1. CDR3 length: 17 residues. CDR1 MDHEN and CDR2 SYDVKM come from the germline V gene. V shed 7 bases, J shed 0 bases, and the junction held 13 bases outside the gene matches. The CDR3 coding sequence is TGTGCCAGCACCACTTTCAGGGGGCCCTTGTTGAACACTGAAGCTTTCTTT. Its protein product is CASTTFRGPLLNTEAFF. The full variable domain, rest sourced from reference TRBV28 and TRBJ1-1, is DVKVTQSSRYLVKRTGEKVFLECVQDMDHENMFWYRQDPGLGLRLIYFSYDVKMKEKGDIPEGYSVSREKKERFSLILESASTNQTSMYLCASTTFRGPLLNTEAFFGQGTRLTVV.

A word on this clonotype: The junction departs from germline at one end; a sequencing error may be responsible. V gene TRBV24-1 combines with J gene TRBJ2-7; D possibly corresponds to TRBD1 (5 bases). CDR3 length: 15 residues. CDR1 KGHDR and CDR2 SFDVKD come from the germline V gene. In DNA form, the CDR3 reads TGTGTCACCAGTGATGTGGACATCCCCAACTACGAGCAGTACTTC. It codes for CVTSDVDIPNYEQYF.